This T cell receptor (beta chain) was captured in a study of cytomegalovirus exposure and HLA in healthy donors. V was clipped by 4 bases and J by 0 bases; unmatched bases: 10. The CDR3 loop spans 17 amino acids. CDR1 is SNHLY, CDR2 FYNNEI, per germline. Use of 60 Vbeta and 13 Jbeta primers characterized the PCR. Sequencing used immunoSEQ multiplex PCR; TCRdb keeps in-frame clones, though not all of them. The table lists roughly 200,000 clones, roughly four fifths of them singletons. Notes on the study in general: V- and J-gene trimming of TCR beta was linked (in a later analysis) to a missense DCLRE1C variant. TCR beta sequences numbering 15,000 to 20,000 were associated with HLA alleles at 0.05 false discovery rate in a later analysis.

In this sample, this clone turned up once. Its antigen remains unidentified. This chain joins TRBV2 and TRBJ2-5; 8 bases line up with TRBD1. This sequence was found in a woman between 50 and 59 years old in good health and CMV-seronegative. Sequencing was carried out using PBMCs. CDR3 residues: CASSVEPGQDYQETQYF. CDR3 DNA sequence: TGTGCCAGCAGTGTAGAACCGGGACAGGATTACCAAGAGACCCAGTACTTC.